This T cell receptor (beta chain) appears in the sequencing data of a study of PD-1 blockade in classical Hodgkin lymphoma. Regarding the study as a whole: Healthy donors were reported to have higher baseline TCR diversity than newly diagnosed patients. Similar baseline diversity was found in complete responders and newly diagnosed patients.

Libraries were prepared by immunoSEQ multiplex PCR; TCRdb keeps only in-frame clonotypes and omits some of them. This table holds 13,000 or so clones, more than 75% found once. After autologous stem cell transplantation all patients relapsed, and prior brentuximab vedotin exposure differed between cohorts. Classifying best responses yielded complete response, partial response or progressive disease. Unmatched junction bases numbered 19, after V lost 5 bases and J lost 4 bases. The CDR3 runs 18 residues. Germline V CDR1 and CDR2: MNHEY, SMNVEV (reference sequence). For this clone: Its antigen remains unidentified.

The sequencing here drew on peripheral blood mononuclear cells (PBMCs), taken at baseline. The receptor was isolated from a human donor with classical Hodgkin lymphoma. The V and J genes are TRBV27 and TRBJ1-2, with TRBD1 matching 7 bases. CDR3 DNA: TGTGCCAGCAGTGCCAACTTATACGCTAGGGGGCGCATCTATGGCTACACCTTC. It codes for CASSANLYARGRIYGYTF.